This T cell receptor beta chain was observed in a study of OX40 agonist ivuxolimab in advanced cancers. Sequencing was performed with immunoSEQ multiplex PCR; in TCRdb, only in-frame clones are kept and a portion is missing. The data contain about 72,000 clones, roughly 86% of them seen just once; the ten biggest clones take up approximately 2.3%. This receptor was obtained from an adult with an advanced solid tumor such as melanoma, head and neck, liver or kidney cancer. The sample in question was CD4+ or CD8+ T cells sorted from blood, obtained in a trial of the OX40 agonist ivuxolimab.

CDR3 in amino acids: CASRGRGDTGELFF. The CDR3 coding sequence is TGCGCCAGCAGGGGGCGAGGGGACACCGGGGAGCTGTTTTTT. The rearrangement links TRBV5-1 to TRBJ2-2; D could derive from TRBD1 or TRBD2 (5 bases each). The CDR3 runs 14 residues. Trimming stripped 5 bases from V and 3 bases from J, with 11 bases between. Germline V gene data show CDR1 as SGHRS and CDR2 as YFSETQ.